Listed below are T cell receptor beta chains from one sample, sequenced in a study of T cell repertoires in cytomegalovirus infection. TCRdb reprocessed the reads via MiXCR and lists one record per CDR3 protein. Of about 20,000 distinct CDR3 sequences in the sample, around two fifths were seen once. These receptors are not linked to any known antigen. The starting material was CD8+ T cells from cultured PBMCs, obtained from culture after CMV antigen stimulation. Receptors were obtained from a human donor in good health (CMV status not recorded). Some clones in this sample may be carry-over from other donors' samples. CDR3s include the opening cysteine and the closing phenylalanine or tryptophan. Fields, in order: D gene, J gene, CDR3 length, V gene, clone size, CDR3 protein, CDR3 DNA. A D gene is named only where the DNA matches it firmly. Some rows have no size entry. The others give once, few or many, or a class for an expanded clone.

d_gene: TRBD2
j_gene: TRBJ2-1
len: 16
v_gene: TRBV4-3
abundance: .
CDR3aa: CASSQDEGGRYNEQFF
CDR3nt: TGCGCCAGCAGCCAAGATGAGGGAGGGCGGTACAATGAGCAGTTCTTC

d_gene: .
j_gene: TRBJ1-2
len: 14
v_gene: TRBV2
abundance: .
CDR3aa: CASRPDRTNYGYTF
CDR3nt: TGTGCCAGCAGGCCGGACAGAACTAACTATGGCTACACCTTC

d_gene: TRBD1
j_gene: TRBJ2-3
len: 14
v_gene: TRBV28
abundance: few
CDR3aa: CASTTTGGTDTQYF
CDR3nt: TGTGCCAGTACTACGACAGGGGGCACAGATACGCAGTATTTT

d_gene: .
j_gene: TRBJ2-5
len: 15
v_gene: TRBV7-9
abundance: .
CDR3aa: CASRRRGARQETQYF
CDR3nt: TGTGCCTCCAGACGGAGGGGGGCTCGGCAAGAGACCCAGTACTTC

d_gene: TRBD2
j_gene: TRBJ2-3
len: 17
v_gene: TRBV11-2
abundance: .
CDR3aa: CASRRTASGASTDTQYF
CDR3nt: TGTGCCAGCAGGCGAACGGCTAGCGGGGCTAGCACAGATACGCAGTATTTT

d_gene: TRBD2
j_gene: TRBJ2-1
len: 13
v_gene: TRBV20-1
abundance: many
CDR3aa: CSARDPIAGKQFF
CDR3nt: TGCAGTGCTAGAGATCCTATAGCGGGGAAGCAGTTCTTC

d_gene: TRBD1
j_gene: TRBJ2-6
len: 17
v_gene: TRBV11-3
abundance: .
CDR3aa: CASSLGTGSSGANVLTF
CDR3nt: TGTGCCAGCAGCTTGGGGACAGGGTCTTCTGGGGCCAACGTCCTGACTTTC

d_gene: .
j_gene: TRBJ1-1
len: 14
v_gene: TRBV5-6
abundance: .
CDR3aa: CASSFGVADTEAFF
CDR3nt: TGTGCCAGCAGCTTCGGGGTGGCTGACACTGAAGCTTTCTTT

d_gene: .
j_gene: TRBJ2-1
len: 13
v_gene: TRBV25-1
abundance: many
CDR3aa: CASSLSGPNEQFF
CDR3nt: TGTGCCAGCAGTCTCTCAGGGCCGAATGAGCAGTTCTTC

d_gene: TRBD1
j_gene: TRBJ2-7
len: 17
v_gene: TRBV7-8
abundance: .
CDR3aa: CASSPTSRDRAVNEQYF
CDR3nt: TGTGCCAGCAGCCCGACTTCCCGGGACAGGGCCGTAAACGAGCAGTACTTC

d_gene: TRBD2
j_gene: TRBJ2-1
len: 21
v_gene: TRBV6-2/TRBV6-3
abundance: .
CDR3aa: CASSLLKTSGGGESIYNEQFF
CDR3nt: TGTGCCAGCAGTCTACTAAAGACTAGCGGGGGGGGGGAGTCCATTTACAATGAGCAGTTCTTC

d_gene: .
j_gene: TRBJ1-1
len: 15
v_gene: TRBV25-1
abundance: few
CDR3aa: CASSIRQPLGTEAFF
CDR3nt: TGTGCCAGCAGTATCCGACAGCCCCTGGGAACTGAAGCTTTCTTT

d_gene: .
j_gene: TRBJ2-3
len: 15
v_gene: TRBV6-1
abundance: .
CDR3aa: CASSVQRVGADTQYF
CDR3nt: TGTGCCAGCAGTGTTCAGAGAGTAGGGGCAGATACGCAGTATTTT